Following are 26 T cell receptor beta chains from one sample sequenced in a study of T-cell reconstitution after alpha-beta-depleted transplantation in children. Preparation of the TCRbeta library involved a method that used unique molecular identifiers. TCRdb re-called the PCR reads with MiXCR, one entry per CDR3 protein. The top ten hold roughly 6% of the sample, which has under 250,000 distinct CDR3 sequences, approximately 7% seen once. Source: PBMCs, taken before TCRalphabeta/CD19-depleted stem cell transplant. The receptors stem from a boy aged 2 to 9 with acute lymphoblastic leukemia, due to receive a stem cell transplant.

At least ten counts were recorded for this clonotype. V gene TRBV29-1 combines with J gene TRBJ1-2; D not resolved. Germline V gene sequence: CDR1 SQVTM, CDR2 ANQGSEA. The CDR3 runs to 11 residues. Trimming removed 3 bases at V and 11 bases at J, with 13 bases between. The CDR3 bases are TGCAGCGTTGAGACGAGGGAGGCTTACACCTTC. It yields the protein CSVETREAYTF.

This clonotype was recorded many times. The chain recombines TRBV4-2 with TRBJ2-5; 9 nucleotides line up with TRBD2. This CDR3 spans 15 amino acids. CDR1 is LGHNA and CDR2 is YNFKEQ in the germline V gene. Losses at the gene ends were 1 base for V and 6 bases for J; bases not matched to a gene: 6. The CDR3 loop is CASSQVGGGEKTQYF. The DNA of the CDR3 is TGTGCCAGCAGCCAAGTGGGCGGGGGGGAAAAGACCCAGTACTTC.

This clonotype was observed many times. V and J are TRBV28 and TRBJ2-5; weak D call: TRBD2 (5 bases). Germline CDR1 reads MDHEN; CDR2 reads SYDVKM. The CDR3 has 14 amino acids. The V gene lost 2 bases and the J gene lost 4 bases, with 11 bases spanning the gap. The CDR3 nucleotides are TGTGCCAGCAGTTTAGAGGGTAATCGAGAGACCCAGTACTTC. Amino acid sequence: CASSLEGNRETQYF. The full variable domain, in which reference TRBV28 and TRBJ2-5 provide the parts outside the CDR3, is DVKVTQSSRYLVKRTGEKVFLECVQDMDHENMFWYRQDPGLGLRLIYFSYDVKMKEKGDIPEGYSVSREKKERFSLILESASTNQTSMYLCASSLEGNRETQYFGPGTRLLVL.

This clonotype was recorded at least ten times. J is TRBJ2-1 and V is TRBV3-1; 12 positions agree with TRBD2. The germline gives CDR1 LGHDT, CDR2 YNNKEL (reference sequence). The V gene end was trimmed by 2 bases and the J gene end by 7 bases; junction bases not matched to a gene: 3. This CDR3 has 15 amino acids. CDR3: CASSQLAGGRNEQFF. In nucleotides, the CDR3 is TGTGCCAGCAGCCAACTAGCGGGGGGGCGTAATGAGCAGTTCTTC.

The table lists this clonotype with many counts. J is TRBJ1-2 and V is TRBV2, with D unresolved. V lost 5 bases and J 7 bases, leaving 17 bases between the germline ends. There are 14 residues in the CDR3. Germline V gene data show CDR1 as SNHLY and CDR2 as FYNNEI. The CDR3 loop is CASSPDLRTFGYTF. The DNA for the CDR3 is TGTGCCAGCAGTCCTGACTTGAGGACCTTTGGCTACACCTTC. Together with reference TRBV2 and TRBJ1-2, the CDR3 gives the full variable domain: EPEVTQTPSHQVTQMGQEVILRCVPISNHLYFYWYRQILGQKVEFLVSFYNNEISEKSEIFDDQFSVERPDGSNFTLKIRSTKLEDSAMYFCASSPDLRTFGYTFGSGTRLTVV.

This clonotype occurred many times. This chain uses TRBV28 with TRBJ1-3; possible D gene TRBD1, 6 bases. Trimming removed 9 bases at V and 4 bases at J, with 13 bases between. CDR3 length equals 13 residues. Germline V gene data show CDR1 as MDHEN and CDR2 as SYDVKM. The CDR3 here is CASDRLSGNTIYF. Written as DNA, the CDR3 is TGTGCCAGTGACAGGTTGAGCGGAAACACCATATATTTT.

The table lists this clonotype with many counts. This chain uses TRBV19 with TRBJ2-2; 12 nucleotides match TRBD2. Germline V CDR1 and CDR2: LNHDA, SQIVND (reference sequence). The CDR3 covers 17 residues. With 0 bases clipped from V and 4 bases from J, the junction kept 3 bases outside the gene matches. The CDR3 is CASSIEASGRGTGELFF. CDR3 DNA sequence: TGTGCCAGTAGTATAGAGGCTAGCGGGAGGGGCACCGGGGAGCTGTTTTTT.

This clonotype was observed at least ten times. The V and J genes are TRBV20-1 and TRBJ1-5; D call uncertain. V was shortened by 6 bases and J by 3 bases, with 12 bases between the two germline ends. Germline V gives CDR1 DFQATT, CDR2 SNEGSKA (reference sequence). The CDR3 runs to 13 residues. The CDR3 spells CSAAAGNNQPQHF. The CDR3 nucleotides read TGCAGTGCCGCGGCGGGGAACAATCAGCCCCAGCATTTT.

This clonotype was recorded a few times. V usage is TRBV4-1 and J usage is TRBJ2-3; TRBD2 matches 11 bases. Germline V gene sequence: CDR1 MGHRA, CDR2 YSYEKL. CDR3 length: 18 amino acids. The V and J ends lost 0 bases and 2 bases, in that order; junction bases with no gene match: 7. CDR3 nucleotides: TGCGCCAGCAGCCAAGACGAAGGGACTAGCGGTCTCACAGATACGCAGTATTTT. It translates to CASSQDEGTSGLTDTQYF.

This clonotype was detected ten times or more. This chain connects TRBV29-1 to TRBJ2-7; 8 nucleotides agree with TRBD1. Germline V gene sequence: CDR1 SQVTM, CDR2 ANQGSEA. The V and J ends lost 4 bases and 0 bases, in that order; junction bases with no gene match: 5. The CDR3 extends over 14 amino acids. This CDR3 is CSVGGQAGSYEQYF. The CDR3 bases are TGCAGCGTTGGGGGACAGGCGGGCTCCTACGAGCAGTACTTC.

At least ten counts were recorded for this clonotype. The CDR3 reads CSVLWGVQETQYF. The CDR3 DNA sequence: TGCAGCGTCCTGTGGGGGGTCCAAGAGACCCAGTACTTC. V is TRBV29-1 and J is TRBJ2-5; weak D call: TRBD2 (6 bases). V lost 6 bases, J lost 1 base, and 12 bases lay in between. Germline-derived CDR1 and CDR2 are SQVTM and ANQGSEA. This CDR3 spans 13 amino acids.

This clonotype appeared a few times. V and J are TRBV11-2 and TRBJ2-7; D gene uncertain. Germline loops: CDR1 SGHAT, CDR2 FQNNGV. The CDR3 is 14 amino acids. The V end was cut by 0 bases, the J end by 6 bases, with 12 bases between. The CDR3 DNA sequence: TGTGCCAGCAGCTTAGATCGAGGTTGGAGCGAGCAGTACTTC. The encoded protein is CASSLDRGWSEQYF.

The chain recombines TRBV7-2 with TRBJ2-5; 9 nucleotides line up with TRBD1. There are 15 residues in the CDR3. After removal of 4 bases from V and 2 bases from J, the junction contained 5 bases not matched to a gene. Germline V gene lookup returns CDR1 SGHTA and CDR2 FQGNSA. CDR3 region: CASSSPDRGQETQYF. The CDR3, as DNA: TGTGCCAGCAGCTCCCCGGACAGGGGTCAAGAGACCCAGTACTTC.

At least ten counts were recorded for this clonotype. The gene calls are TRBV7-3 and TRBJ2-1; D tentatively fits TRBD1 or TRBD2 (5 bases each). The CDR3 is 15 amino acids. Per the germline V gene, CDR1 is SGHTA and CDR2 is FQGTGA. The V gene lost 5 bases and the J gene lost 7 bases, with 18 bases spanning the gap. The CDR3 loop is CASSPSAGSLNEQFF. The CDR3 coding sequence is TGTGCCAGCAGCCCCTCGGCAGGGAGTTTGAATGAGCAGTTCTTC.

This clonotype was seen many times. The CDR3, as DNA: TGCGCCAGCAGCCACTTGTCGGGGACCGGGGAGCTGTTTTTT. Translated: CASSHLSGTGELFF. The chain employs TRBV5-1 and TRBJ2-2; possibly TRBD2 for D (5 bases). The CDR3 is 14 amino acids. The V end lost 4 bases, the J end lost 5 bases, and 12 bases lay between the germline ends. Per germline, CDR1 SGHRS and CDR2 YFSETQ.

This clonotype has a handful of counts. CDR3 loop: CSARDRVWGANVLTF. CDR3 in DNA: TGCAGTGCTAGAGATCGCGTCTGGGGGGCCAACGTCCTGACTTTC. The chain uses TRBV20-1 and TRBJ2-6, with D uncertain. The CDR3 has 15 amino acids. Germline CDR1 DFQATT, CDR2 SNEGSKA (reference sequence). The ends were cut back, 0 bases at V and 4 bases at J, with 10 bases in the middle.

This clonotype was counted ten times or more. The J gene is TRBJ1-4, the V gene TRBV7-9; D unclear. The germline CDR1 and CDR2 sequences are SEHNR and FQNEAQ (reference sequence). There are 15 residues in the CDR3. The V end was cut by 3 bases, the J end by 0 bases, with 8 bases between. This CDR3 reads CASSFGGATNEKLFF. CDR3 nucleotide sequence: TGTGCCAGCAGCTTTGGCGGTGCAACTAATGAAAAACTGTTTTTT.

In this sample, this clonotype turned up many times. CDR3 sequence (DNA): TGTGCCAGCAGCCTCCGCCAGCGGGGGGGAGGGTCCTACAATGAGCAGTTCTTC. This translates into CASSLRQRGGGSYNEQFF. This rearrangement joins TRBV11-2 to TRBJ2-1; 10 nucleotides agree with TRBD2. This CDR3 has 18 amino acids. J gave up 1 base and V 5 bases, and 11 bases lay outside the gene matches. Germline CDR1 and CDR2: SGHAT and FQNNGV.

This clonotype has only a few counts. This chain uses TRBV7-2 with TRBJ2-3, with D possibly matching TRBD1 (6 bases). Trimming took 3 bases from V and 1 from J, leaving 11 bases between them. Germline CDR1 is SGHTA and CDR2 is FQGNSA. The CDR3 is 15 residues long. This chain's CDR3 is CASSLGAEGTDTQYF. CDR3 nucleotides: TGTGCCAGCAGCTTGGGGGCGGAAGGCACAGATACGCAGTATTTT. The whole variable domain, filled in from reference TRBV7-2 and TRBJ2-3, reads GAGVSQSPSNKVTEKGKDVELRCDPISGHTALYWYRQSLGQGLEFLIYFQGNSAPDKSGLPSDRFSAERTGGSVSTLTIQRTQQEDSAVYLCASSLGAEGTDTQYFGPGTRLTVL.

This chain joins TRBV20-1 and TRBJ1-2; D not certain. Trimming took 2 bases from V and 1 from J, leaving 11 bases between them. The CDR3 runs to 14 residues. Germline V gene lookup returns CDR1 DFQATT and CDR2 SNEGSKA (reference sequence). The CDR3 region has the DNA TGCAGTGCTAGATCCGACGTGTTTAACTATGGCTACACCTTC. Translation gives CSARSDVFNYGYTF.

This clonotype has a count of ten or more. The chain is built from TRBV12-3 or TRBV12-4 and TRBJ2-1, with 11 bases aligning to TRBD2. The CDR3 contains 17 residues. Germline trimming cut 5 bases from V and 7 bases from J; bases unmatched to any gene: 13. The CDR3 nucleotides are TGTGCCAGCAGTCGCCAAATAGCGGGGGGGCCAATGAATGAGCAGTTCTTC. This sequence encodes CASSRQIAGGPMNEQFF.

Ten or more counts support this clonotype. The rearrangement uses TRBV3-1 and TRBJ2-3, with a tentative D call TRBD1 (6 bases). The CDR3 totals 17 residues. CDR1 and CDR2 (germline): LGHDT, YNNKEL (reference sequence). Trimming took off 5 bases at V and 4 bases at J, with 22 bases between the two ends. This CDR3 reads CASSSYLGGVGADTQYF. The DNA for the CDR3 is TGTGCCAGCAGCTCGTATCTAGGGGGAGTAGGAGCAGATACGCAGTATTTT.

This clonotype was counted ten times or more. The rearrangement links TRBV29-1 to TRBJ2-7, with TRBD2 matching 7 bases. The germline gives CDR1 SQVTM, CDR2 ANQGSEA. The length of the CDR3 is 13 residues. V lost 6 bases and J lost 9; bases outside the gene matches: 14. CDR3 nucleotide sequence: TGCAGCGTCGCGGTTGGGGGGACTACGAGGCAGTACTTC. This encodes CSVAVGGTTRQYF.

Comments on this clonotype: A much bigger clone sits one base away, suggesting this may be a read error. The chain is built from TRBV12-3 or TRBV12-4 and TRBJ2-3; TRBD2 matches 10 bases. The CDR3 extends over 18 amino acids. CDR3 residues: CACSFAAGGTSSTDTQYF. The CDR3 region has the DNA TGTGCCTGCAGTTTTGCAGCGGGGGGGACTTCTAGCACAGATACGCAGTATTTT.

This clonotype was seen a handful of times. The chain joins TRBV7-8 to TRBJ1-3; no clear D. There are 17 residues in the CDR3. With 3 bases removed from V and 0 bases from J, the gap between germline ends came to 15 bases. Germline CDR1 SGHVS, CDR2 FQNEAQ. The CDR3 sequence is CASSLGVGWSSGNTIYF. The CDR3, as DNA: TGTGCCAGCAGCTTGGGTGTAGGGTGGAGCTCTGGAAACACCATATATTTT.

This clonotype was picked up many times. The V and J genes are TRBV7-2 and TRBJ2-3, with D perhaps matching TRBD1 or TRBD2 (6 bases each). Trimming cost V 4 bases and J 8 bases, with 13 bases left between them. The germline V gene encodes CDR1 SGHTA and CDR2 FQGNSA. The CDR3 contains 13 residues. The CDR3 spells CASSSDRGVTQYF. The CDR3 nucleotides are TGTGCCAGCAGCTCCGATAGGGGGGTTACGCAGTATTTT.